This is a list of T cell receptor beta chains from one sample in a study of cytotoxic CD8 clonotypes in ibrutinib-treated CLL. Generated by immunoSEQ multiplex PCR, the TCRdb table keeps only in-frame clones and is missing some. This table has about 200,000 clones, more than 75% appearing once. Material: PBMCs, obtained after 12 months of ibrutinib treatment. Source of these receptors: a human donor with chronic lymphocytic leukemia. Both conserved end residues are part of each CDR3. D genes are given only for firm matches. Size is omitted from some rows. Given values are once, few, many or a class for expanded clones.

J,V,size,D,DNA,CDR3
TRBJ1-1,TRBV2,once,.,TGTGCCAGCAGGCGGAACCGGGACGTCGTCACTGAAGCTTTCTTT,CASRRNRDVVTEAFF
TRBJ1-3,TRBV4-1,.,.,TGCGCCAGCAGCCAGACGGAGGTCAGGGGCCTTGGAAACACCATATATTTT,CASSQTEVRGLGNTIYF
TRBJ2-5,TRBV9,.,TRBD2,TGTGCCAGCAGCGTAGGATTAGCGGGGGGGCAAGAGACCCAGTACTTC,CASSVGLAGGQETQYF
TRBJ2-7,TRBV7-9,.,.,TGTGCCAGCAGCTCAGGGGAGAGCTCCTACGAGCAGTACTTC,CASSSGESSYEQYF
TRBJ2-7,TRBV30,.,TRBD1,TGTGCCTCGGAGACAGGGGGCTACGAGCAGTACTTC,CASETGGYEQYF
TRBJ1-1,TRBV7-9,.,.,TGTGCCAGCACCTACGAGGGAACTGAAGCTTTCTTT,CASTYEGTEAFF
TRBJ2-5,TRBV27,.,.,TGTGCCAGCAGTTTCGGAGCCAAGGCGTACTTC,CASSFGAKAYF
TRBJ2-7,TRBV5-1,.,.,TGCGCCAGCAGCTTGGACCCTAGCTCCTACGAGCAGTACTTC,CASSLDPSSYEQYF
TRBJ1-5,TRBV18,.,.,TGTGCCAGCTCAGGGGGCAGCGATCAGCCCCAGCATTTT,CASSGGSDQPQHF
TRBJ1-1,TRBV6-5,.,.,TGTGCCAGCAGCTCACAGGGTCCCCGGCTGACTGAAGCTTTCTTT,CASSSQGPRLTEAFF
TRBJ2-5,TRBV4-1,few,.,TGCGCCAGCAGCCTAGCGATTTTGGAGACCCAGTACTTC,CASSLAILETQYF
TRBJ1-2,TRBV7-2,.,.,TGTGCCAGCAGCTCGGGCGCTATCTATGGCTACACCTTC,CASSSGAIYGYTF
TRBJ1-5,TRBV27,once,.,TGTGCCAGCAGTAGGGACGGCCAAAATCAGCCCCAGCATTTT,CASSRDGQNQPQHF
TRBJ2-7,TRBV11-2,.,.,TGTGCCAGCAGCTTAGGTGGCAGGAAAAGCTACGAGCAGTACTTC,CASSLGGRKSYEQYF
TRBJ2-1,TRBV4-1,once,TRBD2,TGCGCCAGCAGCTCCGGGACTAGCGGGGGGCGGGGGAAGTTCTTC,CASSSGTSGGRGKFF
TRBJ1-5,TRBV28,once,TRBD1,TGTGCCAGCAGCCGGGGACAGTTCAATCAGCCCCAGCATTTT,CASSRGQFNQPQHF
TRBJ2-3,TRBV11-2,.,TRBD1,TGTGCCAGCAAGCCTACAAACAGGGGAATGGATACGCAGTATTTT,CASKPTNRGMDTQYF
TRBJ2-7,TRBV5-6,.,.,TGTGCCAGCAGCCTTCGACTGGGGGGATTTTTCTACGAGCAGTACTTC,CASSLRLGGFFYEQYF
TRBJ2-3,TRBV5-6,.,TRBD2,TGTGCCAGCAGCCCGGGACTAGAAACGTTGGATACGCAGTATTTT,CASSPGLETLDTQYF